Below, 13 T cell receptor beta chains from the same sample are listed, as sequenced in a study of a mutant IDH1 vaccine in newly diagnosed glioma. Method: immunoSEQ multiplex PCR; TCRdb's copy keeps in-frame clones and lacks some. The sample comprises 40,000 to 45,000 clones, around 76% of which are singletons, and around 5.3% rests with the top ten. No antigen has been identified for these receptors. The time point is: week 23, last vaccination. It was 300 ug of mutant IDH1 20-mer peptide that made up each vaccine dose, given with topical imiquimod. The sample consisted of PBMCs, taken from a glioma patient whose treatment included an IDH1 peptide vaccine. These TCRs come from a man aged 50 or older with glioma.

This clone was detected only a few times. The rearrangement links TRBV7-2 to TRBJ2-5, with 10 bases identical to TRBD2. The V and J ends lost 4 bases and 5 bases, in that order; junction bases with no gene match: 7. Germline loops: CDR1 SGHTA, CDR2 FQGNSA. CDR3 length equals 15 residues. The CDR3 bases are TGTGCCAGCAGCTCCAGCGGGGGGGCCTTGGAGACCCAGTACTTC. Translated, it gives CASSSSGGALETQYF.

V gene TRBV9 combines with J gene TRBJ1-1, with D uncertain. Germline CDR1 and CDR2: SGDLS and YYNGEE. This CDR3 comprises 14 residues. V was trimmed by 0 bases and J by 4 bases, leaving 10 bases between them. The CDR3 region is CASSVGQPGTEAFF. CDR3 nucleotide sequence: TGTGCCAGCAGCGTAGGTCAGCCAGGCACTGAAGCTTTCTTT.

The rearrangement uses TRBV5-4 and TRBJ1-1, with 8 bases identical to TRBD1. Germline V gene sequence: CDR1 SGHNT, CDR2 YYREEE (reference sequence). V shed 3 bases and J 4 bases; nucleotides not matched to a gene: 8. This CDR3 contains 15 residues. The CDR3: CASSSPGQGGTEAFF. The CDR3 DNA sequence: TGTGCCAGCAGCTCTCCTGGACAGGGAGGCACTGAAGCTTTCTTT.

The V call is TRBV30, the J call TRBJ2-5, with 7 bases lining up with TRBD1. V trimming: 7 bases; J trimming: 5 bases; junction bases outside the gene matches: 7. The germline V gene has CDR1 GTSNPN and CDR2 SVGIG (reference sequence). The CDR3 length is 12 residues. The CDR3 loop reads CASGQAVETQYF. CDR3 DNA sequence: TGTGCCTCCGGACAGGCGGTGGAGACCCAGTACTTC. Complete variable domain (other parts from reference TRBV30 and TRBJ2-5): SQTIHQWPATLVQPVGSPLSLECTVEGTSNPNLYWYRQAAGRGLQLLFYSVGIGQISSEVPQNLSASRPQDRQFILSSKKLLLSDSGFYLCASGQAVETQYFGPGTRLLVL.

This chain uses TRBV2 with TRBJ1-2; no reliable D call. The germline CDR1 and CDR2 sequences are SNHLY and FYNNEI. V was cut by 6 bases and J by 4 bases, with 12 bases left in between. This CDR3 has 13 amino acids. The CDR3 spells CASSMTPRYGYTF. CDR3 coding DNA: TGTGCCAGCAGCATGACACCCCGCTATGGCTACACCTTC. The whole variable domain, remainder taken from reference TRBV2 and TRBJ1-2, is EPEVTQTPSHQVTQMGQEVILRCVPISNHLYFYWYRQILGQKVEFLVSFYNNEISEKSEIFDDQFSVERPDGSNFTLKIRSTKLEDSAMYFCASSMTPRYGYTFGSGTRLTVV.

The chain combines TRBV5-4 with TRBJ1-1, with 8 bases identical to TRBD1. CDR3 size: 15 residues. Germline-derived CDR1 and CDR2 are SGHNT and YYREEE (reference sequence). V dropped 4 bases and J dropped 1; count of bases not matched to a gene: 6. The CDR3: CASSDSGTGNTEAFF. The CDR3, as DNA: TGTGCCAGCAGCGACTCCGGGACAGGGAACACTGAAGCTTTCTTT.

The chain is built from TRBV5-1 and TRBJ2-3, with D perhaps assigned TRBD1 or TRBD2 (6 bases each). CDR1 is SGHRS and CDR2 is YFSETQ in the germline V gene. Deletions cut 0 bases from V and 2 bases from J, with 10 bases between. The CDR3 contains 15 residues. Here the CDR3 DNA reads TGCGCCAGCAGCTTGGGGGGGGCCGACACAGATACGCAGTATTTT. This codes for CASSLGGADTDTQYF. Drawing the rest from reference TRBV5-1 and TRBJ2-3, the complete variable domain is KAGVTQTPRYLIKTRGQQVTLSCSPISGHRSVSWYQQTPGQGLQFLFEYFSETQRNKGNFPGRFSGRQFSNSRSEMNVSTLELGDSALYLCASSLGGADTDTQYFGPGTRLTVL.

The rearrangement uses TRBV7-2 and TRBJ2-5; TRBD1 agrees at 9 bases. Trimming cost V 5 bases and J 4 bases; bases outside gene matches: 14. The germline gives CDR1 SGHTA, CDR2 FQGNSA. The CDR3 totals 17 residues. The CDR3 sequence: CASSLIDRGMWGETQYF. Here the CDR3 DNA reads TGTGCCAGCAGCCTTATCGACAGGGGGATGTGGGGAGAGACCCAGTACTTC. Full variable domain (missing parts from reference TRBV7-2 and TRBJ2-5): GAGVSQSPSNKVTEKGKDVELRCDPISGHTALYWYRQSLGQGLEFLIYFQGNSAPDKSGLPSDRFSAERTGGSVSTLTIQRTQQEDSAVYLCASSLIDRGMWGETQYFGPGTRLLVL.

The rearrangement uses TRBV10-3 and TRBJ2-7; TRBD1 aligns across 10 bases. The germline V gene encodes CDR1 ENHRY and CDR2 SYGVKD. Unmatched junction bases numbered 4, after V lost 6 bases and J lost 2 bases. This CDR3 is 14 amino acids long. The CDR3 DNA reads as TGTGCCATCAGACCGGGACAGGGGCCCTACGAGCAGTACTTC. Translation gives CAIRPGQGPYEQYF.

The chain has TRBV2 and TRBJ1-1; a weak D match, TRBD1 (6 bases). Germline CDR1 is SNHLY and CDR2 is FYNNEI. Trimming shortened V by 7 bases and J by 4 bases, and 22 bases separated the two germline ends. CDR3 length: 16 residues. CDR3 amino acids: CASTEMPPPGVTEAFF. The CDR3 DNA sequence: TGTGCCAGCACCGAGATGCCCCCCCCAGGGGTCACTGAAGCTTTCTTT.

V gene TRBV6-5 combines with J gene TRBJ1-2, with D possibly being TRBD1 (6 bases). From germline, CDR1 is MNHEY and CDR2 SVGAGI. The CDR3 covers 14 residues. V was pared by 6 bases and J by 0 bases, with 11 bases between. CDR3 nucleotide sequence: TGTGCCAGCAGACGGACAGCTTCTAACTATGGCTACACCTTC. Its translation: CASRRTASNYGYTF.

This chain joins TRBV6-1 and TRBJ2-5; unclear D gene. The ends were cut back, 8 bases at V and 5 bases at J, with 18 bases in the middle. The CDR3 extends over 14 amino acids. Germline V gene lookup returns CDR1 MNHNS and CDR2 SASEGT. As DNA, the CDR3 is TGTGCCAGCTACGCCGGTTTACCCGGGGAGACCCAGTACTTC. Its translation: CASYAGLPGETQYF.

The table lists this clone with a few counts. The rearrangement joins TRBV2 to TRBJ2-7; D is ambiguous. V lost 3 bases, J lost 3 bases, and 0 bases lay in between. This CDR3 region has 10 residues. The germline CDR1 and CDR2 sequences are SNHLY and FYNNEI. The CDR3 DNA reads TGTGCCAGCAGTGACTACGAGCAGTACTTC. It specifies CASSDYEQYF.